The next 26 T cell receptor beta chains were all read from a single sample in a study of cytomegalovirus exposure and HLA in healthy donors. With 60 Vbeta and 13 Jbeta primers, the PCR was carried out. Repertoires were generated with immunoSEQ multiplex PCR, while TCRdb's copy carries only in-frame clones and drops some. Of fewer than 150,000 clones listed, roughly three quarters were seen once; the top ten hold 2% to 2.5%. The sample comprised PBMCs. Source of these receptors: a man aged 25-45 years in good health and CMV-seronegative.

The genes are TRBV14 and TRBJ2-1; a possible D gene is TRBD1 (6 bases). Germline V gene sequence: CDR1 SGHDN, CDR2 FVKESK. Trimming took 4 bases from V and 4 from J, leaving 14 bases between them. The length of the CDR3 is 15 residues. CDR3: CASSPPQGGYNEQFF. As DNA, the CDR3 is TGTGCCAGCAGCCCACCACAGGGTGGGTACAATGAGCAGTTCTTC. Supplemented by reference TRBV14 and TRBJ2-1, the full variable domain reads EAGVTQFPSHSVIEKGQTVTLRCDPISGHDNLYWYRRVMGKEIKFLLHFVKESKQDESGMPNNRFLAERTGGTYSTLKVQPAELEDSGVYFCASSPPQGGYNEQFFGPGTRLTVL.

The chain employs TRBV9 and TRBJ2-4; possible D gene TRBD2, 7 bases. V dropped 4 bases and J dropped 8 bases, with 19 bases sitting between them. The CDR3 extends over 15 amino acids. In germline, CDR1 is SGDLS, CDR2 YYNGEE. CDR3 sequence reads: CASSPRRGQEDIQYF. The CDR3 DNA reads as TGTGCCAGCAGCCCCCGGCGGGGGCAGGAGGACATTCAGTACTTC.

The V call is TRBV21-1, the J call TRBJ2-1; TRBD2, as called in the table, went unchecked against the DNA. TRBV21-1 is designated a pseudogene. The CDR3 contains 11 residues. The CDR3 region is CASSSSLEQFF. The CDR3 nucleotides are TGTGCCAGCAGCAGTAGCCTCGAGCAGTTCTTC.

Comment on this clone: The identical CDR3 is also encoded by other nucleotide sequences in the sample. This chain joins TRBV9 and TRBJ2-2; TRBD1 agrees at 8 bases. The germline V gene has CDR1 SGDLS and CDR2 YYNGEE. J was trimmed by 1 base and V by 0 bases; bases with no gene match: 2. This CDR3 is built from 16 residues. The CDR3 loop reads CASSVAGQGNTGELFF. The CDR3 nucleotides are TGTGCCAGCAGCGTAGCTGGACAGGGGAACACCGGGGAGCTGTTTTTT.

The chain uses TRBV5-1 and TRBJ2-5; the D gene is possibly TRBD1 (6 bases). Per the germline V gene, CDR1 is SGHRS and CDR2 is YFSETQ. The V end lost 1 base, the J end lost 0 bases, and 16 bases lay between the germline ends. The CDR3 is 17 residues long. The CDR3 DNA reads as TGCGCCAGCAGCTTGATGGACAGCCAACCGTACCAAGAGACCCAGTACTTC. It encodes CASSLMDSQPYQETQYF.

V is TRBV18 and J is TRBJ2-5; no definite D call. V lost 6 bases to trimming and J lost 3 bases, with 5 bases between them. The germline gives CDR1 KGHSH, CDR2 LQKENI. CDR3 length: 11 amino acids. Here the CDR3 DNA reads TGTGCCAGCTCTTCTGAAGAGACCCAGTACTTC. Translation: CASSSEETQYF.

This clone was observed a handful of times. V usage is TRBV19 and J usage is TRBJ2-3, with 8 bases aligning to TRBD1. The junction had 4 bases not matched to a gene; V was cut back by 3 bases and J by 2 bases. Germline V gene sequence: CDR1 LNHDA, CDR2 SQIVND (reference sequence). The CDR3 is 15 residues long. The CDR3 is CASSIWTGNTDTQYF. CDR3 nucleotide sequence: TGTGCCAGTAGTATTTGGACAGGGAACACAGATACGCAGTATTTT.

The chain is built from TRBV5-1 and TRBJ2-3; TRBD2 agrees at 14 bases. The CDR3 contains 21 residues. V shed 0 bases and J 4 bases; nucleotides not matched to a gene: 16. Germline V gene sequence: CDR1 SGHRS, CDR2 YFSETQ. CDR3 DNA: TGCGCCAGCAGCTTGGACCGTTTTCCGGGGACTAGCGGGAGTATTTCAGATACGCAGTATTTT. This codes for CASSLDRFPGTSGSISDTQYF.

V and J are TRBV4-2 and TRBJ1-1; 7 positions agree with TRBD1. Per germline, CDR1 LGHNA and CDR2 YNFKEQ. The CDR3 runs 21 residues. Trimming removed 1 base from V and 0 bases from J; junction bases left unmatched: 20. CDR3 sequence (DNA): TGTGCCAGCAGCCAAGTACTAAGATACCATGGGACAGAGCCTCTGAACACTGAAGCTTTCTTT. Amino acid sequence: CASSQVLRYHGTEPLNTEAFF.

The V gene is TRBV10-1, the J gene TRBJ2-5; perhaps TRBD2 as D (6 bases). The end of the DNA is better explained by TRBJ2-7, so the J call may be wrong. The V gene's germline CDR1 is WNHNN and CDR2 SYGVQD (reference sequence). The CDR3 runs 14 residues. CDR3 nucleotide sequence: TGCGCCAGCAGTGAGCGGGGGATCAACTACGAGCAGTACTTC. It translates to CASSERGINYEQYF.

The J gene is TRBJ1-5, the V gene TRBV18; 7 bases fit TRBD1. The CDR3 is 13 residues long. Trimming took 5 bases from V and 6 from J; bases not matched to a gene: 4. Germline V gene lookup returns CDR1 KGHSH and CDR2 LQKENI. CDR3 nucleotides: TGTGCCAGCTCAGCTAGACAGGGTCAGCCCCAGCATTTT. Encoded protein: CASSARQGQPQHF.

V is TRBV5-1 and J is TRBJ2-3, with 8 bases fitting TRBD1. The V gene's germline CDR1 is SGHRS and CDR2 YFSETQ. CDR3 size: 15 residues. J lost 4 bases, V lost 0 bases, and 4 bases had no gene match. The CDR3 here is CASSLVSGGADTQYF. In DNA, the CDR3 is TGCGCCAGCAGCTTGGTTTCAGGGGGCGCAGATACGCAGTATTTT. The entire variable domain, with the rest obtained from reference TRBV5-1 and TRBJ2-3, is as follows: KAGVTQTPRYLIKTRGQQVTLSCSPISGHRSVSWYQQTPGQGLQFLFEYFSETQRNKGNFPGRFSGRQFSNSRSEMNVSTLELGDSALYLCASSLVSGGADTQYFGPGTRLTVL.

CDR3 amino acids: CASSISWTSFPEQFF. Here the CDR3 DNA reads TGTGCCAGCAGTATATCCTGGACTAGCTTTCCTGAGCAGTTCTTC. The V call is TRBV28, the J call TRBJ2-1; 8 bases align to TRBD2. The CDR3 totals 15 residues. Germline V gene sequence: CDR1 MDHEN, CDR2 SYDVKM. The V segment lost 5 bases and the J segment 9 bases; nucleotides outside the gene matches: 12.

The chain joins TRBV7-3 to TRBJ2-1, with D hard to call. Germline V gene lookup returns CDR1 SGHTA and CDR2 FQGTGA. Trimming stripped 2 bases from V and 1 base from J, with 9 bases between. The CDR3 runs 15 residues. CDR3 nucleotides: TGTGCCAGCAGCTTAGTATTAACTTCCTACAATGAGCAGTTCTTC. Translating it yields CASSLVLTSYNEQFF. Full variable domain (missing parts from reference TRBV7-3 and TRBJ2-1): GAGVSQTPSNKVTEKGKYVELRCDPISGHTALYWYRQSLGQGPEFLIYFQGTGAADDSGLPNDRFFAVRPEGSVSTLKIQRTERGDSAVYLCASSLVLTSYNEQFFGPGTRLTVL.

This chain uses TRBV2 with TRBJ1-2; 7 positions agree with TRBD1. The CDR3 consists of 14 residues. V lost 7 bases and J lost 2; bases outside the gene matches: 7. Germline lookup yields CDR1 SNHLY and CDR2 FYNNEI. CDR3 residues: CASTGQEGNYGYTF. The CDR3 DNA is TGTGCCAGCACCGGACAGGAGGGAAACTATGGCTACACCTTC.

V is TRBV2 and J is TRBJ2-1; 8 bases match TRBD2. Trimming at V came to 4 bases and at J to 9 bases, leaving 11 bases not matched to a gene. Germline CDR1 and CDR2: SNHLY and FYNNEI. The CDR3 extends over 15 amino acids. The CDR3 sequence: CASSVLGSAGGEQFF. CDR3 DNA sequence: TGTGCCAGCAGTGTACTTGGTAGCGCGGGAGGTGAGCAGTTCTTC.

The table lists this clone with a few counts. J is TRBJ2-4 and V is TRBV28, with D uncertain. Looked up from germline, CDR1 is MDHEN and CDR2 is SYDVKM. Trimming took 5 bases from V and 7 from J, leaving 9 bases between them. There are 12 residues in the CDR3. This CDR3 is CASSLIENIQYF. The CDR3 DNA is TGTGCCAGCAGTCTCATAGAGAACATTCAGTACTTC. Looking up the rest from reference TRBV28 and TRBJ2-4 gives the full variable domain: DVKVTQSSRYLVKRTGEKVFLECVQDMDHENMFWYRQDPGLGLRLIYFSYDVKMKEKGDIPEGYSVSREKKERFSLILESASTNQTSMYLCASSLIENIQYFGAGTRLSVL.

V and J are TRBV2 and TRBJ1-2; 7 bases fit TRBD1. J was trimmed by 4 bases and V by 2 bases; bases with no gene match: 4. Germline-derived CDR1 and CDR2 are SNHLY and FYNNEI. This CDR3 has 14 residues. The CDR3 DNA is TGTGCCAGCAGTGAAACGGCAGGGGGCTATGGCTACACCTTC. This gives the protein CASSETAGGYGYTF.

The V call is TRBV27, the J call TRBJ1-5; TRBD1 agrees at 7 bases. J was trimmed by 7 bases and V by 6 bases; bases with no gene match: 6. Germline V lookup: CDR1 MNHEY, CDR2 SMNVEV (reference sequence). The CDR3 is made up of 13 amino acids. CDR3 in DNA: TGTGCCAGCAGCCGACAGGGAGGACAGCCCCAGCATTTT. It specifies CASSRQGGQPQHF.

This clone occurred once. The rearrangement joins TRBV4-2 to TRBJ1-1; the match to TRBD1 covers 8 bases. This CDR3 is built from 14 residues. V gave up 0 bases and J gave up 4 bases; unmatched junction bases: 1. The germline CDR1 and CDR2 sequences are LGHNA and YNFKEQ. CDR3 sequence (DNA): TGTGCCAGCAGCCAAGACGGACAGGGCACTGAAGCTTTCTTT. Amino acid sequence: CASSQDGQGTEAFF.

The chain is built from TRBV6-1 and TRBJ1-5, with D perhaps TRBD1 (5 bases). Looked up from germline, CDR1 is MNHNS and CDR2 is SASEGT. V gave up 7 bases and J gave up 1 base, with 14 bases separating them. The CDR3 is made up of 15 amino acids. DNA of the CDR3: TGTGCCAGCACCGAATGGGGGGGGAGCAATCAGCCCCAGCATTTT. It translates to CASTEWGGSNQPQHF.

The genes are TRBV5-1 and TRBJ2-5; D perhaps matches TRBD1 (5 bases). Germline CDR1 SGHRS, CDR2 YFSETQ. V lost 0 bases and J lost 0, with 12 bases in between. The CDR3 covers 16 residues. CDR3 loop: CASSLVAGSNQETQYF. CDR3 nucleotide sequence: TGCGCCAGCAGCTTGGTAGCAGGGTCGAACCAAGAGACCCAGTACTTC.

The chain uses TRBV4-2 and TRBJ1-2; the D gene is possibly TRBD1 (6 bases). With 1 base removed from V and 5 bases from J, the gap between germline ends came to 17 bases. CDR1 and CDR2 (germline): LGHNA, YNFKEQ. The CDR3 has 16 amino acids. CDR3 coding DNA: TGTGCCAGCAGCCAAGGGGTAGGGGGGGCTAGTTATGGCTACACCTTC. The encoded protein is CASSQGVGGASYGYTF.

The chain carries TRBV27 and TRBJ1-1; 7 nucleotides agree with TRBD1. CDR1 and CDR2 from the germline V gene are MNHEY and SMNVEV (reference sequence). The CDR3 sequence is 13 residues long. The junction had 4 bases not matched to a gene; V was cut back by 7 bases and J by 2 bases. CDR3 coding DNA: TGTGCCAGCAAGGGGGCAGTAAACACTGAAGCTTTCTTT. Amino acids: CASKGAVNTEAFF.

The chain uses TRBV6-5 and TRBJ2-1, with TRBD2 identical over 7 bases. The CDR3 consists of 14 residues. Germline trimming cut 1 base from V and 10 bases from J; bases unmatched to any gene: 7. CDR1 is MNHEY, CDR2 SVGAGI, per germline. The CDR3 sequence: CASSYFGGSDEQFF. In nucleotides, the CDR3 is TGTGCCAGCAGTTACTTTGGCGGGAGCGACGAGCAGTTCTTC.

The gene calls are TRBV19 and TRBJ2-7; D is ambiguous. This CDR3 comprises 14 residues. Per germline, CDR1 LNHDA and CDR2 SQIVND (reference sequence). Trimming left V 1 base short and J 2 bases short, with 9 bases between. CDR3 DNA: TGTGCCAGTAGTATAGCACAGTTTACCTACGAGCAGTACTTC. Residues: CASSIAQFTYEQYF.